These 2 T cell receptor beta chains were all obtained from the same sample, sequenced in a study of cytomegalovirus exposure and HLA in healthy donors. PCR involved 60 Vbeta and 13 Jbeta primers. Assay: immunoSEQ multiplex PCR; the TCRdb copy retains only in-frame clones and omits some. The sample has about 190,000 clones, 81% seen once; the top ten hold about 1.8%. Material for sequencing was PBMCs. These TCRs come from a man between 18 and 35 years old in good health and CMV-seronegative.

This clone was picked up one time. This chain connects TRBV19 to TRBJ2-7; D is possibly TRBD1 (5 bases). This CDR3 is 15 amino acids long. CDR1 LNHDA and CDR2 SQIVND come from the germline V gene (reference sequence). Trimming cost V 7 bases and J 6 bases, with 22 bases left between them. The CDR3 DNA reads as TGTGCCAGTAATCCCTCTCCCCCACCAGGGTGCGAGCAGTACTTC. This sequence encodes CASNPSPPPGCEQYF.

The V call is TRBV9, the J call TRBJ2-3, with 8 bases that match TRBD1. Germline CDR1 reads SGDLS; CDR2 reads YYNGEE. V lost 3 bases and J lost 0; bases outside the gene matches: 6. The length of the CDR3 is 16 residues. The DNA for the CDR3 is TGTGCCAGCAGCGCGCAGGGGGCTAGGAGCACAGATACGCAGTATTTT. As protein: CASSAQGARSTDTQYF.